These 22 T cell receptor beta chains were all obtained from the same sample, sequenced in a study of T cells in Graves' hyperthyroidism and ophthalmopathy. The investigators amplified TCR beta CDR3 regions from RNA transcripts. A first-round RT-PCR of the TCR CDR3 used the HTBI primer set. TCRdb analysed the multiplex PCR reads with MiXCR anew, one entry per CDR3 protein. The data hold fewer than 850,000 distinct CDR3 sequences, with 17% observed a single time. The material sequenced was blood. These receptors were obtained from a middle-aged man with Graves' hyperthyroidism.

This clonotype was observed many times. The chain is built from TRBV25-1 and TRBJ2-7; TRBD1 is a possible D gene (6 bases). V dropped 5 bases and J dropped 4 bases, with 18 bases sitting between them. Germline CDR1 reads MGHDK; CDR2 reads SYGVNS. The CDR3 consists of 15 residues. The CDR3 spells CASSINPTGLYEQYF. The DNA for the CDR3 is TGTGCCAGCAGTATCAACCCTACAGGGTTATACGAGCAGTACTTC.

This clonotype was seen many times. This rearrangement joins TRBV20-1 to TRBJ2-1, with D perhaps matching TRBD1 (7 bases). Germline values: CDR1 DFQATT, CDR2 SNEGSKA (reference sequence). The CDR3 contains 14 residues. Trimming shortened V by 6 bases and J by 5 bases, and 17 bases separated the two germline ends. CDR3 sequence (DNA): TGCAGTGCATATGCGGGACAGCTAAACAATGAGCAGTTCTTC. Translation: CSAYAGQLNNEQFF.

This clonotype showed up many times. The CDR3 is CSARIFGEPNQPQHF. The CDR3 nucleotides read TGCAGTGCTAGGATCTTCGGGGAACCAAATCAGCCCCAGCATTTT. The chain recombines TRBV20-1 with TRBJ1-5; no firm D call. Germline lookup yields CDR1 DFQATT and CDR2 SNEGSKA (reference sequence). V lost 3 bases, J lost 4 bases, and 16 bases lay in between. This CDR3 region has 15 residues.

In its sample, this clonotype was seen many times. The rearrangement uses TRBV2 and TRBJ2-6; possible D gene TRBD1, 5 bases. CDR1 SNHLY and CDR2 FYNNEI come from the germline V gene. The CDR3 loop spans 15 amino acids. Trimming cost V 6 bases and J 0 bases, with 9 bases left between them. CDR3 sequence: CASSVDSSGANVLTF. The CDR3 DNA sequence: TGTGCCAGCAGCGTTGACAGCTCTGGGGCCAACGTCCTGACTTTC.

The sample holds many counts of this clonotype. The chain carries TRBV11-2 and TRBJ2-5, with D possibly TRBD1 on 5 matching bases. Deletions cut 0 bases from V and 1 base from J, with 15 bases between. Germline loops: CDR1 SGHAT, CDR2 FQNNGV. The CDR3 totals 17 residues. CDR3 DNA sequence: TGTGCCAGCAGCTTAGAAGATCCGCGGCAGGGCCAAGAGACCCAGTACTTC. The encoded protein is CASSLEDPRQGQETQYF.

This clonotype was seen ten or more times. V usage is TRBV7-2 and J usage is TRBJ1-2; possibly TRBD1 for D (6 bases). Trimming cost V 0 bases and J 0 bases, with 11 bases left between them. The CDR3 totals 16 residues. Looked up from germline, CDR1 is SGHTA and CDR2 is FQGNSA. The CDR3 DNA reads TGTGCCAGCAGCTTAGCGGAACAGGGAGCTAACTATGGCTACACCTTC. Protein sequence: CASSLAEQGANYGYTF.

This clonotype was picked up a small number of times. The chain couples TRBV4-2 to TRBJ1-3, with 7 bases aligning to TRBD1. V lost 4 bases to trimming and J lost 3 bases; unmatched junction nucleotides: 9. The V gene's germline CDR1 is LGHNA and CDR2 YNFKEQ. The CDR3 has 16 residues. This CDR3 reads CASSPEMGQFGNTIYF. CDR3 nucleotide sequence: TGTGCCAGCAGCCCAGAGATGGGACAGTTTGGAAACACCATATATTTT.

This clonotype has just a few counts. This rearrangement joins TRBV28 to TRBJ2-1, with TRBD2 matching over 9 bases. CDR1 and CDR2 (germline): MDHEN, SYDVKM. The V segment lost 6 bases and the J segment 2 bases; nucleotides outside the gene matches: 8. There are 16 residues in the CDR3. The CDR3 loop reads CASRPSSGGPYNEQFF. The CDR3 coding sequence is TGTGCCAGCAGGCCCAGTAGCGGGGGCCCCTACAATGAGCAGTTCTTC.

The chain carries TRBV28 and TRBJ2-7, with D possibly matching TRBD1 (6 bases). V lost 5 bases and J 0 bases, leaving 20 bases between the germline ends. The CDR3 loop spans 17 amino acids. The germline CDR1 and CDR2 sequences are MDHEN and SYDVKM. In DNA form, the CDR3 reads TGTGCCAGCAGTGGCCAGCCTACGGACAGTCACTCCTACGAGCAGTACTTC. This codes for CASSGQPTDSHSYEQYF.

In its sample, this clonotype was seen many times. The chain has TRBV5-1 and TRBJ2-5; 8 positions match TRBD1. The CDR3 is 15 amino acids. The ends lost 1 base at V and 1 base at J; junction bases unmatched: 3. The germline gives CDR1 SGHRS, CDR2 YFSETQ. CDR3 sequence: CASSLTGGFQETQYF. For the CDR3, the DNA is TGCGCCAGCAGCTTGACAGGGGGTTTCCAAGAGACCCAGTACTTC.

In its sample, this clonotype was seen many times. The chain recombines TRBV6-1 with TRBJ2-7; 9 bases agree with TRBD1. V dropped 6 bases and J dropped 2; count of bases not matched to a gene: 11. CDR1 and CDR2 (germline): MNHNS, SASEGT. The CDR3 has 16 residues. In DNA, the CDR3 is TGTGCCAGCAGAACTGACCGGGACAGGGCACCCTACGAGCAGTACTTC. Encoded protein: CASRTDRDRAPYEQYF.

This clonotype was counted many times. The chain has TRBV2 and TRBJ2-5; 14 bases are shared with TRBD2. The trim removed 7 bases at V and 7 bases at J, leaving 5 bases unmatched. The CDR3 loop spans 14 amino acids. CDR1 SNHLY and CDR2 FYNNEI come from the germline V gene. In DNA, the CDR3 is TGTGCCAGCACCGGGACTAGCGGGAGAACGACCCAGTACTTC. This sequence encodes CASTGTSGRTTQYF. The full variable domain, rest sourced from reference TRBV2 and TRBJ2-5, is EPEVTQTPSHQVTQMGQEVILRCVPISNHLYFYWYRQILGQKVEFLVSFYNNEISEKSEIFDDQFSVERPDGSNFTLKIRSTKLEDSAMYFCASTGTSGRTTQYFGPGTRLLVL.

This clonotype showed up many times. The CDR3 nucleotides are TGTGCCAGTGGGGACGGCCTCACAGATACGCAGTATTTT. This gives the protein CASGDGLTDTQYF. This chain links TRBV28 with TRBJ2-3, with D perhaps matching TRBD1 or TRBD2 (5 bases each). Per germline, CDR1 MDHEN and CDR2 SYDVKM. Trimming shortened V by 9 bases and J by 2 bases, and 12 bases separated the two germline ends. The CDR3 consists of 13 residues.

This clonotype came up many times. V is TRBV12-3 or TRBV12-4 and J is TRBJ2-1, with 11 bases aligning to TRBD2. The ends lost 6 bases at V and 6 bases at J; junction bases unmatched: 19. The CDR3 loop spans 19 amino acids. In DNA, the CDR3 is TGTGCCAGCAGGCCGGGACAGGGTGATGCTAGCGGGAGGCTCAATGAGCAGTTCTTC. Its protein product is CASRPGQGDASGRLNEQFF.

The chain joins TRBV28 to TRBJ1-6; D unclear. The V and J ends lost 7 bases and 9 bases respectively, with 16 bases between them. This CDR3 has 14 residues. CDR1 and CDR2 from the germline V gene are MDHEN and SYDVKM. The CDR3 coding sequence is TGTGCCAGCAAGCCCACCGTTTGGTCTTCACCCCTCCACTTT. Its protein is CASKPTVWSSPLHF.

This clonotype showed up just a few times. This chain joins TRBV29-1 and TRBJ2-1; unclear D gene. This CDR3 has 13 amino acids. The V and J ends lost 8 bases and 9 bases respectively, with 20 bases between them. Per the germline V gene, CDR1 is SQVTM and CDR2 is ANQGSEA. CDR3 residues: CSLSGDRVREQFF. The CDR3 nucleotides are TGCAGCTTATCAGGCGATAGGGTTCGTGAGCAGTTCTTC.

This clonotype was seen repeatedly, ten times or more. This sequence joins TRBV29-1 and TRBJ2-1; 8 positions agree with TRBD1. Trimming cost V 2 bases and J 7 bases; bases outside gene matches: 4. CDR1 and CDR2 from the germline V gene are SQVTM and ANQGSEA. The CDR3 runs 13 residues. For the CDR3, the DNA is TGCAGCGTTGAACAGGGGGCTCGGAATGAGCAGTTCTTC. Amino acid sequence: CSVEQGARNEQFF.

This clonotype turned up a few times. V and J are TRBV28 and TRBJ2-3, with D unresolved. The CDR3 sequence is 19 residues long. Trimming took off 5 bases at V and 0 bases at J, with 24 bases between the two ends. The germline CDR1 and CDR2 sequences are MDHEN and SYDVKM. CDR3 residues: CASSPAGFDLSRSTDTQYF. The CDR3 DNA reads as TGTGCCAGCAGTCCCGCCGGATTTGACTTAAGTCGTAGCACAGATACGCAGTATTTT.

The table lists this clonotype with many counts. The rearrangement uses TRBV25-1 and TRBJ1-6; unclear D gene. Germline loops: CDR1 MGHDK, CDR2 SYGVNS. V gave up 3 bases and J gave up 7 bases, with 10 bases separating them. The CDR3 consists of 14 residues. The CDR3 here is CASSDGGWNSPLHF. The DNA of the CDR3 is TGTGCCAGCAGTGATGGAGGGTGGAATTCACCCCTCCACTTT.

There are a few counts of this clonotype. The rearrangement links TRBV15 to TRBJ2-7; D is unclear. The length of the CDR3 is 15 residues. Trimming left V 1 base short and J 6 bases short, with 16 bases between. The germline V gene encodes CDR1 LNHNV and CDR2 YYDKDF (reference sequence). The CDR3 reads CATSRGRGLPPEQYF. CDR3 coding DNA: TGTGCCACCAGCAGAGGTCGAGGCCTCCCCCCCGAGCAGTACTTC.

This clonotype was recorded at least ten times. The chain joins TRBV2 to TRBJ2-6, with D possibly TRBD2 on 5 matching bases. Trimming removed 4 bases at V and 0 bases at J, with 16 bases between. In germline, CDR1 is SNHLY, CDR2 FYNNEI. CDR3 size: 18 residues. DNA for the CDR3: TGTGCCAGCAGTGGGTTCCGGGGTTTCCGCTCTGGGGCCAACGTCCTGACTTTC. As protein: CASSGFRGFRSGANVLTF. Filled out from reference TRBV2 and TRBJ2-6, the complete variable domain reads EPEVTQTPSHQVTQMGQEVILRCVPISNHLYFYWYRQILGQKVEFLVSFYNNEISEKSEIFDDQFSVERPDGSNFTLKIRSTKLEDSAMYFCASSGFRGFRSGANVLTFGAGSRLTVL.

The chain has TRBV9 and TRBJ2-7; D gene uncertain. The CDR3 sequence is 15 residues long. Germline loops: CDR1 SGDLS, CDR2 YYNGEE. Trimming stripped 0 bases from V and 0 bases from J, with 10 bases between. CDR3: CASSVDHYSSYEQYF. The CDR3, as DNA: TGTGCCAGCAGCGTAGATCACTATAGCTCCTACGAGCAGTACTTC. Looking up the rest from reference TRBV9 and TRBJ2-7 gives the full variable domain: DSGVTQTPKHLITATGQRVTLRCSPRSGDLSVYWYQQSLDQGLQFLIQYYNGEERAKGNILERFSAQQFPDLHSELNLSSLELGDSALYFCASSVDHYSSYEQYFGPGTRLTVT.